The 20 T cell receptor beta chains below were found in one sample sequenced in a study of T cells in women clearing cervical HPV infection. The data were produced by immunoSEQ multiplex PCR, yet TCRdb's version contains in-frame clones alone and is incomplete. This sample's table has about 39,000 clones. The sample consisted of blood buffy coat. Every receptor here comes from a woman aged 18-70 years with a cervical HPV16 infection that either progressed to CIN3+ or cleared (not recorded which).

In the case of this clone: The read gets to within 3 residues of the CDR3 end, and the germline J gene fills in the rest. The rearrangement joins TRBV4-1 to TRBJ2-5; 10 bases are shared with TRBD2. V dropped 1 base and J dropped 5; count of bases not matched to a gene: 7. CDR1 is MGHRA, CDR2 YSYEKL, per germline. CDR3 length: 16 residues. This CDR3 is CASSQAQAGGRETQYF. The CDR3 bases that were read are TGCGCCAGCAGCCAAGCTCAAGCGGGGGGGCGGGAGACC.

Details on this clone: Read sequence stops 3 residues before the CDR3 end, and the germline J gene provides the missing end. The chain joins TRBV19 to TRBJ1-1; D not resolved. V lost 6 bases and J 7 bases, leaving 9 bases between the germline ends. The germline V gene encodes CDR1 LNHDA and CDR2 SQIVND (reference sequence). The CDR3 runs to 11 residues. CDR3 loop: CASRRGNEAFF. The part of the CDR3 DNA that was read is TGTGCCAGTAGGCGGGGTAATGAA.

Notes on this clone: The CDR3 extends 3 residues past the end of the read, so its final part is completed from the germline J gene. The V and J genes are TRBV5-1 and TRBJ1-5; a weak D match, TRBD1 (5 bases). The V gene's germline CDR1 is SGHRS and CDR2 YFSETQ. The length of the CDR3 is 14 residues. V was clipped by 4 bases and J by 0 bases, with 8 bases between them. The sequenced part of the CDR3 DNA is TGCGCCAGCAGCACGGGGGATAGCAATCAGCCC. Its translation is CASSTGDSNQP. The entire CDR3 is CASSTGDSNQPQHF.

Concerning this clone: The read comes to an end 3 residues before the CDR3 does, leaving the germline J gene to fill in the end. The chain employs TRBV7-3 and TRBJ2-2; D is unresolved. Trimming took 5 bases from V and 6 from J, leaving 13 bases between them. The germline CDR1 and CDR2 sequences are SGHTA and FQGTGA. This CDR3 region has 14 residues. The CDR3 reads CASSQRPAAGELFF. Partial CDR3 DNA: TGTGCCAGCAGCCAGCGACCCGCTGCCGGGGAG.

The sequenced CDR3 bases are TGTGCCAGTACAGGGGGCGATTATTATTACGAG. As protein: CASTGGDYYYE. The full CDR3 sequence reads CASTGGDYYYEQYF. The V call is TRBV19, the J call TRBJ2-7, with 8 bases aligning to TRBD1. Read coverage stops 3 residues before the CDR3 terminus; the germline J gene supplies the remainder. CDR1 and CDR2 from the germline V gene are LNHDA and SQIVND (reference sequence). Trimming at V came to 7 bases and at J to 4 bases, leaving 9 bases not matched to a gene. The CDR3 is made up of 14 amino acids. The full variable domain, its missing parts supplied by reference TRBV19 and TRBJ2-7, is DGGITQSPKYLFRKEGQNVTLSCEQNLNHDAMYWYRQDPGQGLRLIYYSQIVNDFQKGDIAEGYSVSREKKESFPLTVTSAQKNPTAFYLCASTGGDYYYEQYFGPGTRLTVT.

For this clone: The sequence runs out 3 residues before the end of the CDR3; the remainder is reconstructed from the germline J gene. V is TRBV7-3 and J is TRBJ2-2; 11 nucleotides align to TRBD1. CDR3 length: 17 residues. With 2 bases clipped from V and 0 bases from J, the junction kept 2 bases outside the gene matches. Germline values: CDR1 SGHTA, CDR2 FQGTGA. Partial CDR3 DNA: TGTGCCAGCAGCTTAGGGGGACAGGGGGCGAACACCGGGGAG. Protein product: CASSLGGQGANTGE. The full CDR3 protein is CASSLGGQGANTGELFF.

Comment on this clone: The CDR3 end falls 3 residues outside the read, so it is completed with the germline J gene. J is TRBJ2-3 and V is TRBV19; the D gene is possibly TRBD2 (6 bases). The CDR3 runs to 14 residues. Trimming cost V 4 bases and J 1 base, with 9 bases left between them. Germline V gene lookup returns CDR1 LNHDA and CDR2 SQIVND (reference sequence). Partial CDR3 DNA: TGTGCCAGTAGTAGCGGGGACCGCACAGATACG. It yields the protein CASSSGDRTDT. The whole CDR3 reads CASSSGDRTDTQYF.

Comment on this clone: The read finishes 3 residues shy of the CDR3 end, and the germline J gene is used to complete it. The rearrangement joins TRBV7-9 to TRBJ2-1; 8 bases match TRBD1. The CDR3 totals 13 residues. The germline CDR1 and CDR2 sequences are SEHNR and FQNEAQ (reference sequence). The junction had 6 bases not matched to a gene; V was cut back by 5 bases and J by 9 bases. The CDR3 bases that were read are TGTGCCAGCAGCCCCAACACAGGGGGTGAG. Translating it yields CASSPNTGGE. In full, the CDR3 reads CASSPNTGGEQFF.

Notes on this clone: The CDR3 goes on 3 residues after the read ends, and that part is filled in from the germline J gene. The genes are TRBV2 and TRBJ1-1; 8 nucleotides match TRBD1. V was clipped by 1 base and J by 6 bases; unmatched bases: 4. Germline CDR1 SNHLY, CDR2 FYNNEI. The CDR3 totals 14 residues. The chain's CDR3 is CASSEVRGRAEAFF. The CDR3 bases that were read are TGTGCCAGCAGTGAAGTCAGGGGGCGGGCTGAA.

A word on this clone: The sequenced fragment ends 3 residues before the CDR3 boundary, so the rest is inferred from the germline J gene. The rearrangement links TRBV2 to TRBJ1-4; D is undetermined. CDR1 and CDR2 (germline): SNHLY, FYNNEI. The germline V and J ends were trimmed by 6 bases and 8 bases, with 7 bases remaining between them. This CDR3 has 11 residues. The CDR3 loop is CASRRREKLFF. The sequenced CDR3 bases are TGTGCCAGCAGGCGGCGGGAAAAA.

On this clone itself: Read sequence stops 3 residues before the CDR3 end, and the germline J gene provides the missing end. The chain links TRBV5-1 to TRBJ1-1, with D possibly TRBD1 on 5 matching bases. The germline gives CDR1 SGHRS, CDR2 YFSETQ. V was pared by 6 bases and J by 3 bases, with 18 bases between. The CDR3 has 15 residues. The CDR3 region is CASTQHHGGDTEAFF. The CDR3 DNA, read in part, is TGCGCCAGCACCCAACACCATGGGGGGGACACTGAA.

As to this clone: The read terminates 3 residues ahead of where the CDR3 ends, so the germline J gene completes it. The chain employs TRBV12-3 or TRBV12-4 and TRBJ2-2, with TRBD2 identical over 10 bases. The CDR3 has 15 residues. Trimming cost V 1 base and J 8 bases; bases outside gene matches: 4. The CDR3: CASSLVLAGTGELFF. CDR3 DNA (partial): TGTGCCAGCAGTTTAGTACTAGCGGGGACGGGGGAG.

As to this clone: The observed sequence ends 3 residues before the CDR3 terminus, with the missing tail filled in from the germline J gene. This chain joins TRBV28 and TRBJ1-2; weak D call: TRBD1 (6 bases). The germline V gene encodes CDR1 MDHEN and CDR2 SYDVKM. The V and J ends lost 5 bases and 4 bases respectively, with 8 bases between them. This CDR3 comprises 12 residues. The sequenced part of the CDR3 DNA is TGTGCCAGCAGTAAGGACAGCTATGGC. It encodes CASSKDSYG. The whole CDR3 sequence is CASSKDSYGYTF.

Remarks on this clone: Read coverage stops 3 residues before the CDR3 terminus; the germline J gene supplies the remainder. This chain links TRBV5-1 with TRBJ2-7, with 10 nucleotides matching TRBD1. The germline CDR1 and CDR2 sequences are SGHRS and YFSETQ. With V trimmed by 4 bases and J by 5 bases, 6 bases remained unmatched. There are 14 residues in the CDR3. Incomplete CDR3 DNA: TGCGCCAGCAGCCTCAGGACAGGGGGGAACGAG. It translates to CASSLRTGGNE. The full CDR3 sequence reads CASSLRTGGNEQYF.

Regarding this clone: The read halts 3 residues ahead of the CDR3 end, with the missing end drawn from the germline J gene. The rearrangement uses TRBV5-1 and TRBJ2-5, with 7 bases matching TRBD1. V lost 7 bases and J lost 2; bases outside the gene matches: 5. The CDR3 extends over 13 amino acids. From germline, CDR1 is SGHRS and CDR2 YFSETQ. The DNA read from the CDR3 is TGCGCCAGCTGGGGACAGACGCAAGAGACC. This translates into CASWGQTQET. The whole CDR3 reads CASWGQTQETQYF.

To note about this clone: The read terminates 3 residues ahead of where the CDR3 ends, so the germline J gene completes it. The chain uses TRBV5-1 and TRBJ2-7, with TRBD2 matching over 12 bases. The CDR3 length is 15 residues. CDR1 is SGHRS and CDR2 is YFSETQ in the germline V gene. The V segment lost 2 bases and the J segment 5 bases; nucleotides outside the gene matches: 5. Incomplete CDR3 DNA: TGCGCCAGCAGCTTCATGTCTAGCGGGGGGGACGAG. Translation gives CASSFMSSGGDE. The entire CDR3 sequence reads CASSFMSSGGDEQYF.

Points on this clone: The read terminates 3 residues ahead of where the CDR3 ends, so the germline J gene completes it. The chain combines TRBV5-1 with TRBJ1-2; a possible D gene is TRBD1 (6 bases). CDR3 length: 15 amino acids. Between the trimmed V and J ends, which lost 6 bases and 4 bases, there was a span of 19 bases. Germline CDR1 reads SGHRS; CDR2 reads YFSETQ. CDR3 in amino acids: CASTMSTGHSYGYTF. Partial CDR3 DNA: TGCGCCAGCACGATGAGTACGGGACACTCCTATGGC.

Details on this clone: The read falls 3 residues short of the CDR3 end, and the missing part is taken from the germline J gene. J is TRBJ2-7 and V is TRBV27; TRBD2 aligns across 8 bases. Trimming removed 6 bases from V and 2 bases from J; junction bases left unmatched: 6. This CDR3 is built from 14 residues. CDR1 is MNHEY, CDR2 SMNVEV, per germline (reference sequence). This chain's CDR3 is CASRVSGVPYEQYF. The CDR3 bases that were read are TGTGCCAGCAGGGTTAGCGGGGTTCCCTACGAG.

On this clone: With the read ending 3 residues before the CDR3 end, the germline J gene is used to fill in that end. The chain combines TRBV20-1 with TRBJ2-5; 14 nucleotides agree with TRBD2. After removal of 1 base from V and 2 bases from J, the junction contained 6 bases not matched to a gene. Germline V gene lookup returns CDR1 DFQATT and CDR2 SNEGSKA (reference sequence). The CDR3 is made up of 17 amino acids. Partial CDR3 DNA: TGCAGTGCTAGAGTCCACGGGACTAGCGGGGGACAAGAGACC. Translation: CSARVHGTSGGQET. The CDR3, in full, reads CSARVHGTSGGQETQYF.

A word on this clone: Read sequence stops 3 residues before the CDR3 end, and the germline J gene provides the missing end. The V call is TRBV11-3, the J call TRBJ1-1; D perhaps matches TRBD1 (5 bases). This CDR3 contains 14 residues. V lost 1 base and J lost 0, with 6 bases in between. Germline CDR1 reads SGHNT; CDR2 reads YENEEA. The CDR3 spells CASSLGTLNTEAFF. CDR3 DNA, as far as it was read: TGTGCCAGCAGCTTAGGGACACTGAACACTGAA.